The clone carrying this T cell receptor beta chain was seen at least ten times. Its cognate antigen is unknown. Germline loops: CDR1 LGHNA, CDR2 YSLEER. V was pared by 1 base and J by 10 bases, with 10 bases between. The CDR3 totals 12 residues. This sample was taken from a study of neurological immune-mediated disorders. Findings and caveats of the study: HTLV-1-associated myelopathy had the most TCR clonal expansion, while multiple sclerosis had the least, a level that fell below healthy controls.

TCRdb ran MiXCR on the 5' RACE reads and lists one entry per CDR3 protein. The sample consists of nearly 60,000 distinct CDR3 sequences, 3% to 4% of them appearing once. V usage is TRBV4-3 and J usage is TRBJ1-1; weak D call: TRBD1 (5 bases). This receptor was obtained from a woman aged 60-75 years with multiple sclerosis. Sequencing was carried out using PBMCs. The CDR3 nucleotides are TGCGCCAGCAGCCAAGCCTCTCAGGGAGCTTTCTTT. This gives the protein CASSQASQGAFF.